The 14 T cell receptor beta chains below all came from one sample that was sequenced in a study of shared clonotypes between healthy human individuals. Method: immunoSEQ multiplex PCR; TCRdb's copy keeps in-frame clones and lacks some. Here the sample spans roughly 490,000 clones, 79% being singletons. The sample was PBMCs. These receptors were obtained from a woman in her thirties or forties in good health. Some clones in this sample may be carry-over from other donors' samples.

For the CDR3, the DNA is TGTGCCTGGAGTGTAGGGGGGATGAACACTGAAGCTTTCTTT. Its protein product is CAWSVGGMNTEAFF. This rearrangement joins TRBV30 to TRBJ1-1; maybe TRBD1 (6 bases). The CDR3 sequence is 14 residues long. The germline V gene has CDR1 GTSNPN and CDR2 SVGIG (reference sequence). Trimming removed 0 bases from V and 0 bases from J, with 8 bases in between.

The gene calls are TRBV2 and TRBJ2-2, with 12 bases matching TRBD2. Germline trimming cut 9 bases from V and 6 bases from J; bases unmatched to any gene: 5. CDR3 length: 14 amino acids. Germline-derived CDR1 and CDR2 are SNHLY and FYNNEI. CDR3 in DNA: TGTGCCAGTCACGGACTAGCGGGACCCGGGGAGCTGTTTTTT. Translating it yields CASHGLAGPGELFF.

This sequence joins TRBV15 and TRBJ2-5; TRBD1 aligns across 11 bases. The J call may be incorrect, as the DNA end agrees better with TRBJ2-7. CDR1 is LNHNV, CDR2 YYDKDF, per germline (reference sequence). The CDR3 extends over 13 amino acids. CDR3 sequence reads: CATSQDRGREQYF. In DNA form, the CDR3 reads TGTGCCACCAGTCAGGACAGGGGGCGCGAGCAGTACTTC.

The chain is built from TRBV7-9 and TRBJ1-5; no definite D call. Trimming took off 5 bases at V and 6 bases at J, with 17 bases between the two ends. CDR1 is SEHNR, CDR2 FQNEAQ, per germline (reference sequence). This CDR3 spans 15 amino acids. The CDR3, as DNA: TGTGCCAGCAGCACGGCGGGATTTTCTGGTCAGCCCCAGCATTTT. As protein: CASSTAGFSGQPQHF. Filled out from reference TRBV7-9 and TRBJ1-5, the complete variable domain reads DTGVSQNPRHKITKRGQNVTFRCDPISEHNRLYWYRQTLGQGPEFLTYFQNEAQLEKSRLLSDRFSAERPKGSFSTLEIQRTEQGDSAMYLCASSTAGFSGQPQHFGDGTRLSIL.

This chain links TRBV7-3 with TRBJ2-2, with 10 bases that match TRBD1. The trim removed 6 bases at V and 2 bases at J, leaving 12 bases unmatched. From germline, CDR1 is SGHTA and CDR2 FQGTGA. The CDR3 spans 18 residues. CDR3 protein: CASSPIGWDRGNTGELFF. CDR3 DNA: TGTGCCAGCAGTCCTATCGGATGGGACAGGGGAAACACCGGGGAGCTGTTTTTT.

This clone is a singleton in its sample. Different DNA sequences within this sample yield the same CDR3. The V gene is TRBV19, the J gene TRBJ1-5, with 8 bases fitting TRBD1. The CDR3 covers 13 residues. Trimming cost V 6 bases and J 7 bases; bases outside gene matches: 5. The germline V gene has CDR1 LNHDA and CDR2 SQIVND (reference sequence). The CDR3 DNA is TGTGCCAGTAGCGTACAGGGGGGGCAGCCCCAGCATTTT. This sequence encodes CASSVQGGQPQHF.

This chain joins TRBV7-9 and TRBJ2-1, with 9 bases that match TRBD2. V shed 0 bases, J shed 4 bases, and the junction held 1 base outside the gene matches. The CDR3 has 15 residues. Germline CDR1 is SEHNR and CDR2 is FQNEAQ (reference sequence). CDR3 protein: CASSLALAGYNEQFF. CDR3 sequence (DNA): TGTGCCAGCAGCTTAGCCCTAGCGGGATACAATGAGCAGTTCTTC.

The J gene is TRBJ1-3, the V gene TRBV19; D is possibly TRBD1 (5 bases). The V gene lost 6 bases and the J gene lost 0 bases, with 12 bases spanning the gap. Germline CDR1 is LNHDA and CDR2 is SQIVND (reference sequence). The length of the CDR3 is 15 residues. The CDR3 here is CASRSDSLSGNTIYF. Written as DNA, the CDR3 is TGTGCCAGTAGGAGTGACAGTCTCTCTGGAAACACCATATATTTT.

This rearrangement joins TRBV4-3 to TRBJ2-3; 10 nucleotides align to TRBD1. After removal of 2 bases from V and 3 bases from J, the junction contained 8 bases not matched to a gene. The CDR3 covers 17 residues. Germline values: CDR1 LGHNA, CDR2 YSLEER. This CDR3 reads CASSQHLRDRGTDTQYF. The CDR3 nucleotides read TGCGCCAGCAGCCAACACTTACGGGACAGGGGAACAGATACGCAGTATTTT.

The chain carries TRBV5-1 and TRBJ1-4; D remains ambiguous. CDR3 length: 15 residues. The germline CDR1 and CDR2 sequences are SGHRS and YFSETQ. The V and J ends lost 0 bases and 5 bases respectively, with 11 bases between them. The CDR3, as DNA: TGCGCCAGCAGCTTGGAAGGCGGTTCGAATGAAAAACTGTTTTTT. Translated, it gives CASSLEGGSNEKLFF.

The V and J genes are TRBV10-3 and TRBJ1-1; D call uncertain. The CDR3 totals 11 residues. V lost 1 base, J lost 4 bases, and 1 base lay in between. Germline values: CDR1 ENHRY, CDR2 SYGVKD. CDR3 protein: CAISEFTEAFF. For the CDR3, the DNA is TGTGCCATCAGTGAGTTCACTGAAGCTTTCTTT.

The rearrangement uses TRBV4-1 and TRBJ2-7; 12 bases match TRBD2. Germline assignment: CDR1 MGHRA and CDR2 YSYEKL. The junction had 3 bases not matched to a gene; V was cut back by 2 bases and J by 4 bases. CDR3 length: 15 amino acids. CDR3 bases: TGCGCCAGCAGCCAAACCGGACTAGCGGGGTACGAGCAGTACTTC. The encoded protein is CASSQTGLAGYEQYF.

The chain has TRBV25-1 and TRBJ2-2; D uncertain. Trimming removed 4 bases from V and 1 base from J, with 4 bases in between. The length of the CDR3 is 13 residues. Germline V gene sequence: CDR1 MGHDK, CDR2 SYGVNS. The DNA for the CDR3 is TGTGCCAGCAGTGGAGAGAACACCGGGGAGCTGTTTTTT. Translating it yields CASSGENTGELFF.

This clone was seen many times. The rearrangement uses TRBV28 and TRBJ1-1, with TRBD1 identical over 8 bases. The V gene end was trimmed by 5 bases and the J gene end by 0 bases; junction bases not matched to a gene: 14. The germline V gene has CDR1 MDHEN and CDR2 SYDVKM. The CDR3 runs 18 residues. CDR3 bases: TGTGCCAGCAGTGAAGGACAGGGCAGGGGGGCGTTGAACACTGAAGCTTTCTTT. Protein: CASSEGQGRGALNTEAFF.